A selection of T cell receptor beta chains follows, all from one sample in a study of T cells in Graves' hyperthyroidism and ophthalmopathy. TCRdb ran MiXCR on the multiplex PCR reads and lists one entry per CDR3 protein. The sample carries approximately 400,000 distinct CDR3 sequences, under 15% recorded once. What was sequenced was blood. These receptor sequences come from a woman in her thirties with Graves' hyperthyroidism. Both conserved end residues are part of each CDR3. A D gene is named only where the DNA matches it firmly. The size field is filled for only some rows; it gives once, few, many or a size class.

size: many
D: NA
V: TRBV5-4
J: TRBJ1-1
CDR3: CASSLVQGNTEAFF
DNA: TGTGCCAGCAGCTTGGTCCAGGGGAACACTGAAGCTTTCTTT

size: NA
D: TRBD2
V: TRBV5-1
J: TRBJ2-1
CDR3: CASSLGPPSGRKDEQFF
DNA: TGCGCCAGCAGCTTGGGACCTCCTAGCGGGAGAAAGGATGAGCAGTTCTTC

size: many
D: TRBD2
V: TRBV4-1
J: TRBJ2-1
CDR3: CASSQASSGRANEQFF
DNA: TGCGCCAGCAGCCAAGCATCTAGCGGGAGGGCCAATGAGCAGTTCTTC

size: many
D: TRBD2
V: TRBV30
J: TRBJ2-1
CDR3: CAWRGLARLFF
DNA: TGTGCCTGGAGGGGACTAGCCCGTCTGTTCTTC

size: NA
D: NA
V: TRBV12-5
J: TRBJ2-2
CDR3: CASGLSGAGELFF
DNA: TGTGCTAGTGGTTTGTCCGGGGCCGGGGAGCTGTTTTTT

size: many
D: TRBD2
V: TRBV11-2
J: TRBJ2-1
CDR3: CASSLDAGVYNEQFF
DNA: TGTGCCAGCAGCTTGGATGCGGGAGTTTACAATGAGCAGTTCTTC

size: NA
D: NA
V: TRBV19
J: TRBJ2-5
CDR3: CASSEWVNQETQYF
DNA: TGTGCCAGTAGTGAATGGGTGAACCAAGAGACCCAGTACTTC

size: many
D: NA
V: TRBV12-3/TRBV12-4
J: TRBJ2-7
CDR3: CASSRSYYEQYF
DNA: TGTGCCAGCAGTCGGTCCTACTACGAGCAGTACTTC

size: many
D: TRBD2
V: TRBV20-1
J: TRBJ2-1
CDR3: CSARIAGGRAYNEQFF
DNA: TGCAGTGCTAGGATAGCGGGAGGGAGGGCCTACAATGAGCAGTTCTTC

size: many
D: NA
V: TRBV7-9
J: TRBJ2-3
CDR3: CASSLGPNSPRTDTQYF
DNA: TGTGCCAGCAGCTTAGGCCCTAACAGTCCTCGCACAGATACGCAGTATTTT

size: many
D: NA
V: TRBV2
J: TRBJ2-5
CDR3: CASSYSVGVEETQYF
DNA: TGTGCCAGCAGTTATAGTGTTGGGGTGGAAGAGACCCAGTACTTC

size: few
D: NA
V: TRBV20-1
J: TRBJ2-7
CDR3: CSAPGREGYEQYF
DNA: TGCAGTGCTCCGGGACGGGAAGGGTACGAGCAGTACTTC

size: few
D: TRBD1
V: TRBV7-9
J: TRBJ2-3
CDR3: CASSSRDRGSTDTQYF
DNA: TGTGCCAGCAGCTCTCGGGACAGGGGGTCGACAGATACGCAGTATTTT

size: many
D: NA
V: TRBV20-1
J: TRBJ2-3
CDR3: CSASSAYRTDTQYF
DNA: TGCAGTGCTAGTTCGGCTTACCGCACAGATACGCAGTATTTT

size: many
D: TRBD1
V: TRBV2
J: TRBJ1-6
CDR3: CASGLLQGAGSPLHF
DNA: TGTGCCAGCGGACTCCTACAGGGGGCCGGTTCACCCCTCCACTTT

size: NA
D: TRBD2
V: TRBV12-3/TRBV12-4
J: TRBJ2-2
CDR3: CASKPPSGRAPGELFF
DNA: TGTGCCAGCAAACCCCCCAGCGGGAGGGCACCCGGGGAGCTGTTTTTT

size: many
D: TRBD2
V: TRBV2
J: TRBJ2-7
CDR3: CASSGGLGGYEQYF
DNA: TGTGCCAGCAGCGGGGGACTAGGAGGCTACGAGCAGTACTTC

size: many
D: TRBD1
V: TRBV30
J: TRBJ2-1
CDR3: CASLWDRGVGQFF
DNA: TGTGCCTCCCTTTGGGACAGGGGAGTAGGGCAGTTCTTC

size: many
D: TRBD1
V: TRBV11-2
J: TRBJ2-5
CDR3: CASSLERTGQAQYF
DNA: TGTGCCAGCAGCTTAGAGCGGACAGGCCAGGCCCAGTACTTC

size: NA
D: TRBD2
V: TRBV9
J: TRBJ2-1
CDR3: CASSVDKIAGSPEQFF
DNA: TGTGCCAGCAGCGTAGACAAAATAGCGGGCAGCCCTGAGCAGTTCTTC

size: many
D: NA
V: TRBV4-1
J: TRBJ2-3
CDR3: CASSQDQSGTDTQYF
DNA: TGCGCCAGCAGCCAAGATCAGAGTGGGACAGATACGCAGTATTTT

size: NA
D: NA
V: TRBV7-9
J: TRBJ2-5
CDR3: CASSLNQGIETQYF
DNA: TGTGCCAGCAGCCTGAATCAGGGAATCGAGACCCAGTACTTC

size: many
D: NA
V: TRBV28
J: TRBJ1-5
CDR3: CASSLQGPQPQHF
DNA: TGTGCCAGCAGTTTACAGGGTCCACAGCCCCAGCATTTT

size: NA
D: NA
V: TRBV24-1
J: TRBJ1-5
CDR3: CATSPGGPPLPQHF
DNA: TGTGCCACCAGCCCTGGGGGGCCCCCCTTGCCCCAGCATTTT

size: NA
D: TRBD1
V: TRBV27
J: TRBJ1-2
CDR3: CASSAPGGSYGYTF
DNA: TGTGCCAGCAGTGCCCCAGGGGGCAGCTATGGCTACACCTTC

size: many
D: NA
V: TRBV11-2
J: TRBJ2-5
CDR3: CASSQDSRGGTQYF
DNA: TGTGCCAGCAGCCAGGACTCCCGAGGAGGGACCCAGTACTTC

size: NA
D: NA
V: TRBV5-1
J: TRBJ1-4
CDR3: CASSSGGRANEKLFF
DNA: TGCGCCAGCAGCTCCGGCGGGCGAGCTAATGAAAAACTGTTTTTT

size: many
D: NA
V: TRBV5-6
J: TRBJ1-2
CDR3: CASSTRANYGYTF
DNA: TGTGCCAGCAGCACCAGAGCTAACTATGGCTACACCTTC

size: few
D: TRBD2
V: TRBV20-1
J: TRBJ2-1
CDR3: CSANGGLATNEQFF
DNA: TGCAGTGCAAACGGGGGACTAGCGACCAATGAGCAGTTCTTC